The rows below give T cell receptor beta chains drawn from one sample of a study of human T cells and chemical hapten exposure. MiXCR was run by TCRdb on the RACE reads, yielding one entry per CDR3 protein. This table holds about 380,000 distinct CDR3 sequences, approximately 5% found once. The material sequenced was whole blood, taken in connection with sensitization to the hapten diphenylcyclopropenone (DPC). The receptor source for this set is a woman aged 50 to 60 with alopecia areata. Some clones in this sample may be carry-over from other donors' samples. CDR3s include the opening cysteine and the closing phenylalanine or tryptophan. A D gene is named only where the DNA matches it firmly. Only part of the rows carry a size: once, few, many, or a class if the clone is expanded.

j_gene | d_gene | v_gene | len | abundance | CDR3aa | CDR3nt
TRBJ2-1 | TRBD2 | TRBV5-6 | 15 | many | CASSLEAGVRNEQFF | TGTGCCAGCAGCTTGGAGGCGGGAGTGCGTAATGAGCAGTTCTTC
TRBJ2-7 | - | TRBV12-3/TRBV12-4 | 14 | many | CASSKGLLYGEQYF | TGTGCCAGCAGTAAGGGACTCCTCTACGGGGAGCAGTACTTC
TRBJ2-7 | - | TRBV7-2 | 14 | many | CASSFHEDLYEQYF | TGTGCCAGCAGCTTCCACGAAGACTTGTACGAGCAGTACTTC
TRBJ1-6 | - | TRBV3-1 | 15 | many | CASSQLSTGGSPLHF | TGTGCCAGCAGCCAACTCAGTACCGGGGGTTCGCCCCTCCACTTT
TRBJ2-7 | - | TRBV29-1 | 15 | - | CSVALPGRTIYEQYF | TGCAGCGTCGCCCTTCCGGGACGGACGATCTACGAGCAGTACTTC
TRBJ2-5 | - | TRBV21-1 | 14 | few | CASSKAGQSETQYF | TGTGCCAGCAGCAAAGCTGGGCAGTCAGAGACCCAGTACTTC
TRBJ1-5 | - | TRBV2 | 12 | - | CASRRGQQPQHF | TGTGCCAGCAGGAGAGGGCAACAGCCCCAGCATTTT
TRBJ2-1 | - | TRBV27 | 14 | many | CASSLPDSRNEQFF | TGTGCCAGCAGTTTACCCGACTCACGGAATGAGCAGTTCTTC
TRBJ2-7 | - | TRBV7-9 | 12 | many | CASSQNEAEQYF | TGTGCCAGCAGCCAAAATGAGGCCGAGCAGTACTTC
TRBJ2-1 | - | TRBV3-1 | 16 | - | CASSQDSRSSYNEQFF | TGTGCCAGCAGCCAAGATAGCCGGAGCTCCTACAATGAGCAGTTCTTC
TRBJ1-4 | - | TRBV7-9 | 14 | few | CASSDTGRGEKLFF | TGTGCCAGCAGCGACACAGGGCGGGGCGAAAAACTGTTTTTT
TRBJ2-3 | TRBD2 | TRBV6-2/TRBV6-3 | 14 | many | CASSPGTRTDTQYF | TGTGCCAGCAGTCCCGGGACTAGGACCGATACGCAGTATTTT
TRBJ2-4 | TRBD2 | TRBV25-1 | 15 | many | CASSEWTSGKNIQYF | TGTGCCAGCAGTGAGTGGACTAGCGGTAAAAACATTCAGTACTTC
TRBJ1-6 | - | TRBV7-9 | 16 | many | CASSLVGPHGGSPLHF | TGTGCCAGCAGCTTAGTCGGGCCCCATGGCGGTTCACCCCTCCACTTT
TRBJ1-1 | - | TRBV9 | 14 | few | CASSLLGENTEAFF | TGTGCCAGCAGCCTCCTAGGGGAAAACACTGAAGCTTTCTTT
TRBJ2-5 | - | TRBV7-2 | 14 | few | CASSPLSQYETQYF | TGTGCCAGCAGCCCCCTTAGTCAATACGAGACCCAGTACTTC
TRBJ2-3 | - | TRBV7-2 | 14 | - | CASRAWGFTDTQYF | TGTGCCAGCAGGGCCTGGGGATTCACAGATACGCAGTATTTT
TRBJ2-3 | TRBD2 | TRBV28 | 19 | many | CASSLTGLAGGPSADTQYF | TGTGCCAGCAGTCTCACGGGACTAGCGGGAGGGCCTTCAGCAGATACGCAGTATTTT
TRBJ2-7 | TRBD2 | TRBV7-6 | 14 | - | CASSFGLADSEQYF | TGTGCCAGCAGCTTCGGACTAGCGGACTCGGAGCAGTACTTC
TRBJ1-1 | - | TRBV20-1 | 15 | few | CSAREVGRDNTEAFF | TGCAGTGCTAGAGAAGTCGGCAGGGATAACACTGAAGCTTTCTTT
TRBJ1-4 | TRBD1 | TRBV29-1 | 12 | - | CSVETGDEKLFF | TGCAGCGTTGAAACAGGGGATGAAAAACTGTTTTTT